This T cell receptor (beta chain) was sequenced in a study of T-cell memory formation after mild COVID-19. For the study at large: The TCR clusters were mostly specific to one donor. Study results and limitations: Clones that contracted from day 15 to 85 were balanced CD4/CD8, while later expanders leaned CD4+. Second-wave clones reaching peak frequency on day 37 lacked confirmed SARS-CoV-2 specificity.

Constant-segment primers were used for 5'RACE, and the resulting TCR alpha and TCR beta cDNA libraries carried sample barcodes and UMIs. TCRdb re-called the 5' RACE reads through MiXCR, storing one row per CDR3 protein. The sample lists some 160,000 distinct CDR3 sequences, 30% to 35% occurring once. As to this clonotype: Its cognate antigen is unknown.

The source of this sequence is an adult woman who had mild COVID-19 (a few samples of this study predate the infection). Cell type and time point are not known. Sequencing was carried out using PBMCs or a T cell subset sorted from them (not recorded which).

The CDR3 is CASSPRSQGNSPLHF. In nucleotides, the CDR3 is TGTGCCAGCTCACCACGAAGTCAGGGGAATTCACCCCTCCACTTT. The chain couples TRBV18 to TRBJ1-6; possibly TRBD1 for D (6 bases). CDR1 and CDR2 (germline): KGHSH, LQKENI. Trimming left V 1 base short and J 7 bases short, with 11 bases between. The CDR3 length is 15 residues.